A selection of T cell receptor beta chains follows, all from one sample in a study of siplizumab effects on memory and regulatory T cells. Sequencing used immunoSEQ multiplex PCR; TCRdb keeps in-frame clones, though not all of them. The data hold 60,000 to 80,000 clones, with less than 90% observed a single time. The sample comprised memory CD4+ T cells sorted from blood. The receptor set was obtained from a human donor in good health. The CDR3 runs from the conserved cysteine through the conserved F or W. The order of the fields is D gene, clone size, J gene, V gene, CDR3 DNA, CDR3 protein. The D gene is left open where the match is weak. Rows give clone size only sometimes, using once, few, many, or a class for an expanded clone.

>NA|NA|TRBJ1-5|TRBV6-6
TGTGCCAGCGGCGCACAGTCGAATCAGCCCCAGCATTTT
CASGAQSNQPQHF
>TRBD2|NA|TRBJ2-7|TRBV12-5
TGTGCTAGTGGTTCAAATAGCGGGAGGAAGCTTTACGAGCAGTACTTC
CASGSNSGRKLYEQYF
>TRBD1|once|TRBJ2-7|TRBV4-1
TGCGCCAGCAGCCAAGGACAGGGGCCTTCCTACGAGCAGTACTTC
CASSQGQGPSYEQYF
>NA|few|TRBJ1-1|TRBV2
TGTGCCAGCGCAAGATACACTGAAGCTTTCTTT
CASARYTEAFF
>TRBD1|NA|TRBJ1-4|TRBV2
TGTGCCAGCAACGTCAAGGGGGCGGCTAATGAAAAACTGTTTTTT
CASNVKGAANEKLFF
>TRBD1|NA|TRBJ2-1|TRBV25-1
TGTGCCAGCAGGACAGGGGGCGCTTACAATGAGCAGTTCTTC
CASRTGGAYNEQFF
>NA|NA|TRBJ2-3|TRBV6-6
TGTGCCACAAAGCTGACTGCTAGCACAGATACGCAGTATTTT
CATKLTASTDTQYF
>NA|NA|TRBJ1-1|TRBV14
TGTGCCAGCAGTGTACAGGGGAACACTGAAGCTTTCTTT
CASSVQGNTEAFF
>NA|NA|TRBJ2-7|TRBV6-5
TGTGCCAGCAGTTACAGGGGAGAGCAGTACTTC
CASSYRGEQYF
>TRBD1|NA|TRBJ1-3|TRBV5-5
TGTGCCAGCAGCCGGGACAGCGGGAGGGGCACCATATATTTT
CASSRDSGRGTIYF
>NA|NA|TRBJ1-2|TRBV11-2
TGTGCCAGCAGCTTAGGACTGACACAAGACTATGGCTACACCTTC
CASSLGLTQDYGYTF
>NA|once|TRBJ2-3|TRBV10-3
TGTGCCTCCAACCCGCGTGGGGTAACAGATACGCAGTATTTT
CASNPRGVTDTQYF
>TRBD2|once|TRBJ2-7|TRBV7-9
TGTGCCAGCAGCTTAGCGGGGCCGGGAGGGTCGTACGAGCAGTACTTC
CASSLAGPGGSYEQYF
>NA|NA|TRBJ2-7|TRBV7-9
TGTGCCAGCAGCCAACCAGGACGGACCGAGCAGTACTTC
CASSQPGRTEQYF
>NA|NA|TRBJ2-3|TRBV2
TGTGCCAGCAACGAGGGATCCACAGATACGCAGTATTTT
CASNEGSTDTQYF
>TRBD2|NA|TRBJ2-3|TRBV7-7
TGTGCTAGCAGCTTAGGAGCTAGCGGGACCCAGGGGGCAGATACGCAGTATTTT
CASSLGASGTQGADTQYF
>TRBD2|NA|TRBJ2-1|TRBV19
TGTGCCAGTAGTCCTTCTAGCGGGGGGGCCGTAGGCTCCTACAATGAGCAGTTCTTC
CASSPSSGGAVGSYNEQFF
>TRBD1|NA|TRBJ2-2|TRBV2
TGTGCCAGCACCAAAGGGACAGGGGGCTACACCGGGGAGCTGTTTTTT
CASTKGTGGYTGELFF
>NA|NA|TRBJ1-3|TRBV6-6
TGTGCCACGGGGGGGAGCTCTGGAAACACCATATATTTT
CATGGSSGNTIYF
>NA|NA|TRBJ1-5|TRBV9
TGTGCCAGCAGCGCCGAGGGGAATAGCAATCAGCCCCAGCATTTT
CASSAEGNSNQPQHF
>NA|NA|TRBJ1-1|TRBV6-1
TGTGCCAGCAAACCGGGGGCGAACACTGAAGCTTTCTTT
CASKPGANTEAFF
>TRBD1|few|TRBJ1-2|TRBV6-5
TGTGCCAGCAGTTTCGGACAGGGCTATGGCTACACCTTC
CASSFGQGYGYTF
>TRBD2|NA|TRBJ2-5|TRBV11-2
TGTGCCAGCAGCTTAGAGGGGGGGGGATACCGGACCCAGTACTTC
CASSLEGGGYRTQYF
>TRBD1|NA|TRBJ1-4|TRBV9
TGTGCCAGCAGCGTAGCGGGACAGGCCTTAGGGTCCGAAAAACTGTTTTTT
CASSVAGQALGSEKLFF
>TRBD1|NA|TRBJ2-1|TRBV25-1
TGTGCCAGCAGTGCCAACCCGGGACAGGGGACCTACAATGAGCAGTTCTTC
CASSANPGQGTYNEQFF
>NA|once|TRBJ1-2|TRBV28
TGTGCCACCCAGAAGCAATATGGCTACACCTTC
CATQKQYGYTF
>TRBD2|NA|TRBJ2-3|TRBV7-3
TGTGCCAGCAAATTAGCGGGAGCCCCCACAGATACGCAGTATTTT
CASKLAGAPTDTQYF
>TRBD1|NA|TRBJ1-6|TRBV27
TGTGCCAGCAGTTTGGGACAGTCGAGCTCCTATAATTCACCCCTCCACTTT
CASSLGQSSSYNSPLHF
>TRBD1|NA|TRBJ2-1|TRBV11-3
TGTGCCAGCAGCCCACAGGGGATGGGAACGAATGAGCAGTTCTTC
CASSPQGMGTNEQFF
>NA|NA|TRBJ2-1|TRBV7-2
TGTGCCAGCAGCGGTTCGACTCAACCCTCGTTCTTC
CASSGSTQPSFF
>NA|NA|TRBJ2-7|TRBV27
TGTGCCAGCAGTTCCTCCTACGAGCAGTACTTC
CASSSSYEQYF
>NA|NA|TRBJ2-3|TRBV29-1
TGCAGTGCCCCGGTCGTTGGCGGGAGCACAGATACGCAGTATTTT
CSAPVVGGSTDTQYF
>TRBD1|NA|TRBJ1-6|TRBV5-4
TGTGCCAGCAGCGCCATGGGACAGGGTTCGAATTCACCCCTCCACTTT
CASSAMGQGSNSPLHF
>TRBD2|NA|TRBJ2-5|TRBV5-4
TGTGCCAGCAGCTCATCACTAGCGATTCAGGAGACCCAGTACTTC
CASSSSLAIQETQYF
>NA|NA|TRBJ1-1|TRBV18
TGTGCCAGCTCACCTAGGGGGGCGGACAACACTGAAGCTTTCTTT
CASSPRGADNTEAFF
>NA|few|TRBJ2-7|TRBV6-5
TGTGCCAGCAGTTACTCTGGGACAAACGACTACGAGCAGTACTTC
CASSYSGTNDYEQYF
>NA|NA|TRBJ1-3|TRBV19
TGTGCCAGTAGCCGGGACAGAAACACCATATATTTT
CASSRDRNTIYF
>NA|NA|TRBJ2-1|TRBV11-3
TGTGCCAGCAGCTTAGAATTTTCGGACAATGAGCAGTTCTTC
CASSLEFSDNEQFF
>NA|NA|TRBJ1-4|TRBV5-1
TGCGCCAGCAGCTTTTCCCCGGGGGCCAATGAAAAACTGTTTTTT
CASSFSPGANEKLFF